Here is one T cell receptor (beta chain) with its context. What it binds is not known. V trimming: 10 bases; J trimming: 1 base; junction bases outside the gene matches: 11. The CDR3 length is 15 residues. The germline gives CDR1 MNHNY, CDR2 SVGAGI (reference sequence). The sample originates from a study of cytotoxic CD8 clonotypes in ibrutinib-treated CLL. About the research overall: Complete response was seen in 2 patients and partial in around 24; about twelve progressed and around 14 stayed remitted after a median around 6 years. Notes on the study in general: Clonality at baseline surpassed age-matched healthy donors and tracked circulating CD8+ T-cell counts. The clonality rise at ibrutinib response reflected private clonotype expansion.

Investigators sought sequencing depths of between 1 in 200,000 and 1 in 1 million T cells. Assay used: immunoSEQ multiplex PCR; TCRdb lists only in-frame clones, some missing. Of some 300,000 clones listed, approximately 80% are singletons. The receptor was derived from a human donor with chronic lymphocytic leukemia. The chain joins TRBV6-6 to TRBJ2-3; 7 nucleotides agree with TRBD2. The sample was PBMCs, taken before ibrutinib treatment. The CDR3 is CATDGREVGTDTQYF. The CDR3 region has the DNA TGTGCCACCGACGGCCGGGAGGTGGGCACAGATACGCAGTATTTT.